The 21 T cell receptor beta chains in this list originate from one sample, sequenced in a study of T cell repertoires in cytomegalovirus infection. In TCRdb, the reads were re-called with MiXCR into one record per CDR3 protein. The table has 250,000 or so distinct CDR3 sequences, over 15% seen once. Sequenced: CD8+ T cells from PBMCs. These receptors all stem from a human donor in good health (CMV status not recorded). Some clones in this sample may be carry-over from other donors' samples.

The CDR3 region has the DNA TGTGCCAGCAGTCCGGAGGTAGCGTGGGATGAGCAGTTCTTC. It specifies CASSPEVAWDEQFF. The gene calls are TRBV6-1 and TRBJ2-1, with D possibly being TRBD2 (5 bases). V lost 5 bases and J 8 bases, leaving 16 bases between the germline ends. Germline-derived CDR1 and CDR2 are MNHNS and SASEGT. The CDR3 consists of 14 residues.

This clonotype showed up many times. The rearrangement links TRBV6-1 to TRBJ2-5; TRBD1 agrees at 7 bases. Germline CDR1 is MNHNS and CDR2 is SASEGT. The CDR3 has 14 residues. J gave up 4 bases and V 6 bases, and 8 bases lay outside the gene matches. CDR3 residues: CASSRDREPETQYF. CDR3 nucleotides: TGTGCCAGCAGCCGGGACAGAGAACCAGAGACCCAGTACTTC.

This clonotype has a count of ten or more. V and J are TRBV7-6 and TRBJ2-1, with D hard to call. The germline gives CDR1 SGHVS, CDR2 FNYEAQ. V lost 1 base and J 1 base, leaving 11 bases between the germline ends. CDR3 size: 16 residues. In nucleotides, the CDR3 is TGTGCCAGCAGCTTAGGGGCTTTAAGTTCCTACAATGAGCAGTTCTTC. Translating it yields CASSLGALSSYNEQFF.

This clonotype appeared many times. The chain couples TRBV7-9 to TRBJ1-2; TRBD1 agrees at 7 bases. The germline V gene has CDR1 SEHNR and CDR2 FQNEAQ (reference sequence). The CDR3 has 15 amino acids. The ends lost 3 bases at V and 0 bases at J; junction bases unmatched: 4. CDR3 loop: CASSFRDSSNYGYTF. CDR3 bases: TGTGCCAGCAGCTTCCGGGACAGTTCTAACTATGGCTACACCTTC.

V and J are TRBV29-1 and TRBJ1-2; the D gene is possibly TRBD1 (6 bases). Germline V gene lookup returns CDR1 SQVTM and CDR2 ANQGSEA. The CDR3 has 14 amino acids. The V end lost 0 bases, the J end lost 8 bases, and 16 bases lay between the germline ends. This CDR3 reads CSVEDYKGGEGYTF. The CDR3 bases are TGCAGCGTTGAAGATTATAAAGGGGGGGAAGGCTACACCTTC.

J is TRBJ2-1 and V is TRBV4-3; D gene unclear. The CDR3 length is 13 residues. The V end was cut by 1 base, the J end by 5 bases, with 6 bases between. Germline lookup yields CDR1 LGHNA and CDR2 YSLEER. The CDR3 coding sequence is TGCGCCAGCAGCCAAGGAGTAAACAATGAGCAGTTCTTC. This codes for CASSQGVNNEQFF.

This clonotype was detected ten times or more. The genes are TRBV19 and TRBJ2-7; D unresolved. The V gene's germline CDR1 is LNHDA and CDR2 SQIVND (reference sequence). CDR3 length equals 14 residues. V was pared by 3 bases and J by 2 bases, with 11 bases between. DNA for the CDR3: TGTGCCAGTAGTATCCGACTGGAGACCTACGAGCAGTACTTC. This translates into CASSIRLETYEQYF.

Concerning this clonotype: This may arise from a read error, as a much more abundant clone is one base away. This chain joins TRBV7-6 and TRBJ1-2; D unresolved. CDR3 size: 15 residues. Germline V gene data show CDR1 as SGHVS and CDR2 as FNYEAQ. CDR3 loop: CVSTRLASANYGYTF. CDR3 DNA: TGTGTCAGCACCCGCCTGGCCTCAGCTAACTATGGCTACACCTTC.

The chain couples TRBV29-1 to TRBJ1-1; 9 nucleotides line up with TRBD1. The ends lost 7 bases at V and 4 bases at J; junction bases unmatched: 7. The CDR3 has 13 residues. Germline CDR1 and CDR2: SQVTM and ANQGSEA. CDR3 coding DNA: TGCAGCGCCAGACAGGGGGTTGGCACTGAAGCTTTCTTT. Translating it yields CSARQGVGTEAFF.

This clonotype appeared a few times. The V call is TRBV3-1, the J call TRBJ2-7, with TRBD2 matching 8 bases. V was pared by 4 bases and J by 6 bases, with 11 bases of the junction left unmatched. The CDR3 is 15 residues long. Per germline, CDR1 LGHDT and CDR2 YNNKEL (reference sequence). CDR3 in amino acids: CASSLERGRVIEQYF. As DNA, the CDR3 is TGTGCCAGCAGCCTAGAGCGGGGGCGCGTGATCGAGCAGTACTTC.

The CDR3 region has the DNA TGTGCCAGCAGAACCTTGGAGGGGGGCAATGAGCAGTTCTTC. Translating gives CASRTLEGGNEQFF. The V call is TRBV2, the J call TRBJ2-1, with D possibly being TRBD1 or TRBD2 (6 bases each). Germline CDR1 SNHLY, CDR2 FYNNEI. V gave up 6 bases and J gave up 6 bases, with 15 bases separating them. The CDR3 length is 14 residues.

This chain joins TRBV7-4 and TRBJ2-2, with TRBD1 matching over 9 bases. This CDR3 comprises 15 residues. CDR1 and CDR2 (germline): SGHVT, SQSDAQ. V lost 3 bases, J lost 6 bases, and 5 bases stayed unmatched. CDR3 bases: TGTGCCAGCAGCTTCCGGGACAGGGAGCCCGGGGAGCTGTTTTTT. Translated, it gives CASSFRDREPGELFF.

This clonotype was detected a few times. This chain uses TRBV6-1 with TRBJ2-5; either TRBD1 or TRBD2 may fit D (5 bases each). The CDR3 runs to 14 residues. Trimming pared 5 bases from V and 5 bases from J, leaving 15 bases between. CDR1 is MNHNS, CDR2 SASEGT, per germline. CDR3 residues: CASSTGGSRETQYF. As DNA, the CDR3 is TGTGCCAGCAGTACAGGTGGGAGTAGGGAGACCCAGTACTTC.

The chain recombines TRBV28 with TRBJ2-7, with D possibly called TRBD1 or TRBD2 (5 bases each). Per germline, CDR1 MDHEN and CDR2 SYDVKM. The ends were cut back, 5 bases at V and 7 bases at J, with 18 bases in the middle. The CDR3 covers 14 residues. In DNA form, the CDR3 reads TGTGCCAGCAGTGAGAACCGGGACCCCGAGGAGCAGTACTTC. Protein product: CASSENRDPEEQYF.

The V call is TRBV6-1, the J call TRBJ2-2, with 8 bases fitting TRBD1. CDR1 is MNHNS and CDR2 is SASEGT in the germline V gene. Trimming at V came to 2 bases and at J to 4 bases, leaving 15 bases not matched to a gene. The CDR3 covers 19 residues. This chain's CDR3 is CASSERHITGTGVTGELFF. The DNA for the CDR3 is TGTGCCAGCAGTGAACGACATATTACCGGGACAGGTGTCACCGGGGAGCTGTTTTTT.

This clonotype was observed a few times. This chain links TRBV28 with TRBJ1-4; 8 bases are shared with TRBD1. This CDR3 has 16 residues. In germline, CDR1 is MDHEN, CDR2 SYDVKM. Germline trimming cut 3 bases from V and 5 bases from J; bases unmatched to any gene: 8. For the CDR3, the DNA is TGTGCCAGCAGTTTCTGGACAGGGCCGGGGAATGAAAAACTGTTTTTT. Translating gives CASSFWTGPGNEKLFF.

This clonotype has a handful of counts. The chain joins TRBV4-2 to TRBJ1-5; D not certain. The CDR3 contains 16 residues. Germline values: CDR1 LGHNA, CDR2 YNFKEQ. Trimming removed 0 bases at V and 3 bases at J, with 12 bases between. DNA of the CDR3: TGTGCCAGCAGCCAAGATCGGATGACCGTCAATCAGCCCCAGCATTTT. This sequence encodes CASSQDRMTVNQPQHF.

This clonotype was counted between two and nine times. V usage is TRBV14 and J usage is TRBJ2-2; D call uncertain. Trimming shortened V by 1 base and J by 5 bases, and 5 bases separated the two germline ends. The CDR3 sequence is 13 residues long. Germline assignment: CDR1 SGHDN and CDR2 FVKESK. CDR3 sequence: CASSQGVTGELFF. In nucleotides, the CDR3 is TGTGCCAGCAGCCAAGGGGTTACCGGGGAGCTGTTTTTT.

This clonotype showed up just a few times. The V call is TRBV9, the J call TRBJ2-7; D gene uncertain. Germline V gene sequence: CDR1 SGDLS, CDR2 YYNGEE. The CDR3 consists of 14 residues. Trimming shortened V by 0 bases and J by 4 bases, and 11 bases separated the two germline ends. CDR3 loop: CASSVDLVPYEQYF. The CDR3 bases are TGTGCCAGCAGCGTAGATCTAGTTCCTTACGAGCAGTACTTC.

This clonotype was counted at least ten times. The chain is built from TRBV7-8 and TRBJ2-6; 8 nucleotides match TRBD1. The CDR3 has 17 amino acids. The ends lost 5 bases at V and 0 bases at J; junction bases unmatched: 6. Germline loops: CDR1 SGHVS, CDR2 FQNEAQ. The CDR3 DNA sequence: TGTGCCAGCAGCCCCAGGGGGCGCCCCTCTGGGGCCAACGTCCTGACTTTC. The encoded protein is CASSPRGRPSGANVLTF.

For the CDR3, the DNA is TGTGCCAGCGTTCGTTTGTTAGGAGGGCGGACAGATACGCAGTATTTT. Translating gives CASVRLLGGRTDTQYF. J is TRBJ2-3 and V is TRBV28, with D perhaps TRBD2 (6 bases). The CDR3 totals 16 residues. Germline CDR1 and CDR2: MDHEN and SYDVKM. The V end was cut by 8 bases, the J end by 3 bases, with 21 bases between. The complete variable domain, with remaining parts taken from reference TRBV28 and TRBJ2-3, reads DVKVTQSSRYLVKRTGEKVFLECVQDMDHENMFWYRQDPGLGLRLIYFSYDVKMKEKGDIPEGYSVSREKKERFSLILESASTNQTSMYLCASVRLLGGRTDTQYFGPGTRLTVL.